A single sample is the source of the 10 T cell receptor beta chains below, sequenced in a study of shared clonotypes between healthy human individuals. Only CD45RO-negative cells positively selected for CCR7 counted as naive CD8 cells, so terminally differentiated effector memory CD45RA+ cells were excluded. Libraries were prepared by immunoSEQ multiplex PCR; TCRdb keeps only in-frame clonotypes and omits some of them. Of 2 million to 2.5 million clones detected, about 95% appear once; the ten largest clones hold more than 0.95%. The source material was naive CD8+ T cells sorted from blood. These receptors were taken from a man aged 18 to 35 in good health.

V is TRBV6-5 and J is TRBJ1-4; 8 bases align to TRBD1. Trimming cost V 5 bases and J 8 bases; bases outside gene matches: 10. Germline-derived CDR1 and CDR2 are MNHEY and SVGAGI. CDR3 length equals 15 residues. The chain's CDR3 is CASSGTGGVGEKLFF. The CDR3, as DNA: TGTGCCAGCAGTGGGACAGGAGGGGTTGGGGAAAAACTGTTTTTT.

A note on this clone: This same CDR3 is encoded by further DNA sequences in the sample. The V call is TRBV30, the J call TRBJ2-1; a possible D gene is TRBD2 (5 bases). The CDR3 has 15 amino acids. Trimming shortened V by 5 bases and J by 1 base, and 15 bases separated the two germline ends. Germline V gene data show CDR1 as GTSNPN and CDR2 as SVGIG (reference sequence). Here the CDR3 reads CAWSVGDSSYNEQFF. The DNA for the CDR3 is TGTGCCTGGTCGGTCGGGGATTCGTCCTACAATGAGCAGTTCTTC. The full variable domain, in which reference TRBV30 and TRBJ2-1 provide the parts outside the CDR3, is SQTIHQWPATLVQPVGSPLSLECTVEGTSNPNLYWYRQAAGRGLQLLFYSVGIGQISSEVPQNLSASRPQDRQFILSSKKLLLSDSGFYLCAWSVGDSSYNEQFFGPGTRLTVL.

The rearrangement links TRBV25-1 to TRBJ2-1; the match to TRBD1 covers 9 bases. Germline V CDR1 and CDR2: MGHDK, SYGVNS. J gave up 4 bases and V 9 bases, and 10 bases lay outside the gene matches. The CDR3 has 15 amino acids. CDR3 DNA: TGTGCCAGTGGGGTACGGGACAGGGAATACAATGAGCAGTTCTTC. It specifies CASGVRDREYNEQFF.

The J gene is TRBJ2-1, the V gene TRBV6-5, with TRBD2 identical over 7 bases. The CDR3 loop spans 15 amino acids. Per the germline V gene, CDR1 is MNHEY and CDR2 is SVGAGI. The J segment lost 1 base and the V segment lost 4 bases, leaving 4 bases of the junction unmatched. The CDR3 DNA follows: TGTGCCAGCAGTTCAAAGCGGGAATCCTACAATGAGCAGTTCTTC. This sequence encodes CASSSKRESYNEQFF.

This sequence joins TRBV5-6 and TRBJ2-5; the match to TRBD1 covers 9 bases. The CDR3 consists of 14 residues. Per germline, CDR1 SGHDT and CDR2 YYEEEE. V gave up 4 bases and J gave up 5 bases; unmatched junction bases: 6. The CDR3 protein is CASSAGQGWETQYF. The DNA for the CDR3 is TGTGCCAGCAGCGCGGGACAGGGTTGGGAGACCCAGTACTTC.

The V and J genes are TRBV9 and TRBJ1-2; no firm D call. The germline V and J ends were trimmed by 1 base and 2 bases, with 21 bases remaining between them. CDR3 length equals 18 residues. Germline V gene lookup returns CDR1 SGDLS and CDR2 YYNGEE. CDR3 DNA sequence: TGTGCCAGCAGCGTACAACCGGGCGACTATCCCGCGAACTATGGCTACACCTTC. It translates to CASSVQPGDYPANYGYTF.

The V call is TRBV14, the J call TRBJ2-2; TRBD2 might be the D (6 bases). The CDR3 is made up of 16 amino acids. Looked up from germline, CDR1 is SGHDN and CDR2 is FVKESK. V lost 0 bases to trimming and J lost 3 bases, with 11 bases between them. This CDR3 reads CASSQESGVHTGELFF. The CDR3 DNA reads TGTGCCAGCAGCCAAGAGTCGGGAGTGCACACCGGGGAGCTGTTTTTT.

This chain connects TRBV9 to TRBJ1-2; D remains ambiguous. The CDR3 spans 11 residues. The V end was cut by 3 bases, the J end by 6 bases, with 6 bases between. Germline CDR1 is SGDLS and CDR2 is YYNGEE. This chain's CDR3 is CASSDGNGYTF. In DNA, the CDR3 is TGTGCCAGCAGCGATGGCAATGGCTACACCTTC.

The rearrangement uses TRBV5-6 and TRBJ1-5; TRBD1 is a possible D gene (6 bases). The CDR3 spans 17 residues. V shed 0 bases and J shed 2 bases, with 15 bases lying between them. The germline gives CDR1 SGHDT, CDR2 YYEEEE. The CDR3 coding sequence is TGTGCCAGCAGCTTGGCGGGGACATTCCTCGGCAATCAGCCCCAGCATTTT. Amino acids: CASSLAGTFLGNQPQHF.

The V call is TRBV25-1, the J call TRBJ2-2; no clear D. V was trimmed by 4 bases and J by 2 bases, leaving 11 bases between them. The length of the CDR3 is 15 residues. The V gene's germline CDR1 is MGHDK and CDR2 SYGVNS. The CDR3 loop reads CASSARQFNTGELFF. The CDR3 nucleotides are TGTGCCAGCAGTGCTCGTCAGTTTAACACCGGGGAGCTGTTTTTT.